This T cell receptor (beta chain) was recovered during a study of PD-1 blockade in classical Hodgkin lymphoma. Study results and caveats: Reported findings placed baseline TCR diversity lower in newly diagnosed patients (compared with healthy donors). Why the repertoires differ is still unclear, perhaps disease activity or prior therapy.

This clone appeared once. Its antigen is not identified. The V and J ends lost 3 bases and 0 bases respectively, with 3 bases between them. This CDR3 is built from 13 residues. Germline CDR1 MNHEY, CDR2 SMNVEV (reference sequence). Time point in this sample: newly diagnosed, previously untreated cHL patient sample. Starting with thawed PBMCs, CD4+ T cells were purified by magnetic negative selection. Comparators were PBMCs taken from newly diagnosed, untreated classical Hodgkin lymphoma. Method: immunoSEQ multiplex PCR; TCRdb's copy keeps in-frame clones and lacks some. Of about 15,000 clones in the sample, about 86% were seen once.

The sequencing sample was made of CD4+ T cells from blood. V is TRBV27 and J is TRBJ1-3; D call uncertain. This TCR was sampled from a human donor with classical Hodgkin lymphoma. In nucleotides, the CDR3 is TGTGCCAGCAGTTTTAACTCTGGAAACACCATATATTTT. Protein product: CASSFNSGNTIYF.